The T cell receptor beta chain described here comes from a study of T cells after yellow fever vaccination. Looking at the study overall: For low cell numbers, libraries were made with SMART-Seq v4 Ultra Low Input. Study-level results: Weaker, the secondary response had a peak occurring faster, on day 5 versus 15. The CD4 and CD8 compartments had a small share of their clonotypes in common.

Template switching by 5'RACE produced TCR cDNA, adding a universal primer site and UMIs. TCRdb ran MiXCR on the 5' RACE reads and lists one entry per CDR3 protein. Among hundreds of thousands of distinct CDR3 sequences listed, around 12% were seen once. Trimming left V 0 bases short and J 6 bases short, with 9 bases between. CDR1 KGHSH and CDR2 LQKENI come from the germline V gene. There are 13 residues in the CDR3. This clonotype was recorded a few times. The antigen remains undetermined. This chain uses TRBV18 with TRBJ2-7; D unresolved. This TCR derives from a man aged 30-40 years who received the YFV17D yellow fever vaccine. The sample in question was PBMCs, obtained on the day of the yellow fever booster vaccination. The DNA of the CDR3 is TGTGCCAGCTCACCACCGTCGGTAGCCGAGCAGTACTTC. Its protein product is CASSPPSVAEQYF.